Listed below are T cell receptor beta chains from one sample, sequenced in a study of T-cell reconstitution after alpha-beta-depleted transplantation in children. From the PCR reads, TCRdb called clonotypes with MiXCR, one entry per CDR3 protein. Among 280,000 or so distinct CDR3 sequences, roughly 11% were seen once, and the ten largest hold around 20%. This material consisted of peripheral blood, taken 180 days after TCRalphabeta/CD19-depleted stem cell transplant. These TCRs come from a male patient aged 2 to 9 who had a stem cell transplant for chronic granulomatous disease, so the T cells may come from the graft donor. CDR3s leave out the opening cysteine and the closing phenylalanine or tryptophan. D genes are given only for firm matches.

>TRBJ2-5|.|TRBV20-1
SASFFGTQETQY
>TRBJ2-2|.|TRBV5-5
ASSREGKTTGELF
>TRBJ1-5|.|TRBV12-3/TRBV12-4
ASSSAGRRGYQPQH
>TRBJ2-1|TRBD2|TRBV15
ATSSGLGLAGGRGNEQF
>TRBJ2-1|.|TRBV4-2
ASSPSTGKNEQF
>TRBJ2-7|.|TRBV19
ASGGTGMREQY
>TRBJ2-1|TRBD2|TRBV4-1
ASSQGIAGGSPSSYNEQF
>TRBJ2-7|TRBD2|TRBV20-1
SARVPTSGSSYEQY
>TRBJ2-5|TRBD2|TRBV7-2
ASATSGTSSETQY
>TRBJ1-6|.|TRBV2
ASKSYNSPLH
>TRBJ1-5|.|TRBV5-6
ASSSGNQPQH
>TRBJ2-4|.|TRBV7-9
ASSPNNKAKNIQY
>TRBJ2-7|.|TRBV5-1
ASSPRTDRGTYEQY
>TRBJ2-5|TRBD1|TRBV30
AWSATGGEETQY
>TRBJ2-5|TRBD1|TRBV4-3
ASSQGGQVLSWQETQY
>TRBJ2-5|.|TRBV18
ASSPPRDGTQY
>TRBJ1-4|TRBD1|TRBV28
ASSLVPPGAGGDEKLF
>TRBJ2-1|TRBD2|TRBV10-3
AISSPGLAIGNEQF
>TRBJ2-1|.|TRBV7-6
ASSATSNEQF
>TRBJ2-7|.|TRBV6-2/TRBV6-3
ASIEGPHTYEQY
>TRBJ1-2|.|TRBV6-5
ASSYWPLKPGGYT
>TRBJ2-7|.|TRBV5-1
ASSFGPTYEQY
>TRBJ2-1|TRBD2|TRBV7-8
ASSLEVSGRASYNEQF
>TRBJ1-1|.|TRBV15
ATSRGQRGEAF
>TRBJ2-1|TRBD1|TRBV6-2/TRBV6-3
ASRYRGIFEQF
>TRBJ1-2|.|TRBV15
ATSSLSGRDGLGYGYT
>TRBJ2-3|.|TRBV5-1
ASSEGTDTQY
>TRBJ2-2|TRBD2|TRBV12-3/TRBV12-4
ASSLRLLAGVGTGELF
>TRBJ2-5|.|TRBV7-2
ASSLGLQLVETQY
>TRBJ2-2|TRBD2|TRBV9
ASSASGLAGGVTGELF
>TRBJ1-2|.|TRBV20-1
SATAGKGTALRDGYT
>TRBJ2-4|.|TRBV12-3/TRBV12-4
ARGPNGRNIQY
>TRBJ2-1|.|TRBV7-9
ASITAAGGYRNEQF
>TRBJ2-5|TRBD2|TRBV7-2
ASSLGAGGILQETQY
>TRBJ2-3|.|TRBV12-3/TRBV12-4
ASREGARTDTQY
>TRBJ1-5|TRBD1|TRBV12-3/TRBV12-4
ASSSDRRNQPQH
>TRBJ1-1|.|TRBV20-1
SARAWWGNTEAF
>TRBJ2-7|.|TRBV5-5
ASSPWGLPYEQY
>TRBJ1-5|.|TRBV28
ASRAPKNQPQH
>TRBJ2-7|.|TRBV5-1
ASSLVGLANSYEQY
>TRBJ2-3|TRBD2|TRBV14
ASSQVGSGRGDTQY
>TRBJ2-7|TRBD1|TRBV27
ASSWGQGPGEQY
>TRBJ2-7|.|TRBV15
ATSIGLYSSYEQY
>TRBJ1-1|.|TRBV7-9
ASSLAYLGRAF
>TRBJ2-7|TRBD1|TRBV2
ASRGQGASYEQY
>TRBJ1-1|.|TRBV12-3/TRBV12-4
ASSFTGMNTEAF
>TRBJ2-6|.|TRBV4-3
ASSQDAGQSGANVLT
>TRBJ2-2|.|TRBV4-3
ASSLKFGGPGELF